These 13 T cell receptor beta chains were sequenced from one sample in a study of cytotoxic CD8 clonotypes in ibrutinib-treated CLL (dated by TCRdb to the early 2020s). Library construction relied on the immunoSEQ multiplex PCR assay. TCRdb re-hosts the immuneACCESS table, in-frame sequences only. Its copies lack some clones; in the studies checked, an unresolved V gene accounts for under half of them, and the cause for the rest is not known. The sample data list around 15,000 clones, and 68% of these were observed just once. The ten largest clonotypes hold 18% of the sample. The material sequenced was PBMCs, taken before ibrutinib treatment. The source is a human donor with chronic lymphocytic leukemia.

The chain joins TRBV19 to TRBJ2-1, with 10 bases identical to TRBD1. The CDR3 contains 13 residues. CDR1 is LNHDA, CDR2 SQIVND, per germline (reference sequence). V shed 9 bases and J 4 bases; nucleotides not matched to a gene: 3. In DNA form, the CDR3 reads TGTGCCAGCGAGGACAGGGGGTACAATGAGCAGTTCTTC. Amino acid sequence: CASEDRGYNEQFF.

V and J are TRBV9 and TRBJ1-3; no clear D. This CDR3 is built from 14 residues. V was clipped by 3 bases and J by 2 bases, with 9 bases between them. The germline CDR1 and CDR2 sequences are SGDLS and YYNGEE. The CDR3 reads CASSAGGAGNTIYF. CDR3 DNA sequence: TGTGCCAGCAGCGCGGGAGGAGCTGGAAACACCATATATTTT. Full variable domain (outside the CDR3, taken from reference TRBV9 and TRBJ1-3): DSGVTQTPKHLITATGQRVTLRCSPRSGDLSVYWYQQSLDQGLQFLIQYYNGEERAKGNILERFSAQQFPDLHSELNLSSLELGDSALYFCASSAGGAGNTIYFGEGSWLTVV.

CDR3 coding DNA: TGTGCCATCAGTGAGAATTCGGACACTGAAGCTTTCTTT. Protein: CAISENSDTEAFF. This chain connects TRBV10-3 to TRBJ1-1; D is unresolved. This CDR3 has 13 residues. Trimming removed 2 bases from V and 3 bases from J, with 7 bases in between. The germline V gene has CDR1 ENHRY and CDR2 SYGVKD.

This clone was detected a few times. The V and J genes are TRBV6-6 and TRBJ1-3; D remains unclear. Germline V gene lookup returns CDR1 MNHNY and CDR2 SVGAGI (reference sequence). The V end lost 5 bases, the J end lost 4 bases, and 9 bases lay between the germline ends. CDR3 length: 13 residues. CDR3 region: CASSQVAGNTIYF. As DNA, the CDR3 is TGTGCCAGCAGTCAAGTCGCCGGAAACACCATATATTTT.

This chain links TRBV5-4 with TRBJ2-7; D is uncertain. Germline V gene data show CDR1 as SGHNT and CDR2 as YYREEE (reference sequence). The V and J ends lost 0 bases and 4 bases respectively, with 5 bases between them. This CDR3 spans 12 amino acids. The CDR3 bases are TGTGCCAGCAGCTTGGATGGGTACGAGCAGTACTTC. Translation: CASSLDGYEQYF.

The chain couples TRBV9 to TRBJ2-3; D ambiguous. Germline loops: CDR1 SGDLS, CDR2 YYNGEE. The germline V and J ends were trimmed by 0 bases and 1 base, with 9 bases remaining between them. CDR3 length equals 15 residues. The CDR3 DNA reads TGTGCCAGCAGCGTAGAAAGGGTTGGCACAGATACGCAGTATTTT. It is translated as CASSVERVGTDTQYF.

The gene calls are TRBV9 and TRBJ2-3; maybe TRBD1 (6 bases). CDR3 length: 15 residues. The V and J ends lost 4 bases and 4 bases respectively, with 16 bases between them. Germline assignment: CDR1 SGDLS and CDR2 YYNGEE. CDR3 sequence: CASSLQGGGADTQYF. The CDR3 DNA follows: TGTGCCAGCAGCCTCCAAGGGGGTGGGGCAGATACGCAGTATTTT.

V and J are TRBV5-1 and TRBJ2-1; no definite D call. Germline loops: CDR1 SGHRS, CDR2 YFSETQ. CDR3 length: 14 residues. The ends were cut back, 5 bases at V and 2 bases at J, with 11 bases in the middle. The CDR3 bases are TGCGCCAGCAGTATCTCGCCTACCTACAATGAGCAGTTCTTC. It specifies CASSISPTYNEQFF.

The V and J genes are TRBV7-3 and TRBJ2-2; the D gene is possibly TRBD2 (5 bases). V was trimmed by 2 bases and J by 4 bases, leaving 11 bases between them. The CDR3 contains 15 residues. Germline assignment: CDR1 SGHTA and CDR2 FQGTGA. CDR3 region: CASSLYGLGTGELFF. As DNA, the CDR3 is TGTGCCAGCAGCTTATACGGACTCGGCACCGGGGAGCTGTTTTTT.

J is TRBJ2-2 and V is TRBV27; D tentatively fits TRBD1 or TRBD2 (5 bases each). V was shortened by 3 bases and J by 2 bases, with 10 bases between the two germline ends. Germline V lookup: CDR1 MNHEY, CDR2 SMNVEV (reference sequence). The length of the CDR3 is 15 residues. CDR3 DNA sequence: TGTGCCAGCAGTTTCGAGGGGCCCAACACCGGGGAGCTGTTTTTT. Amino acid sequence: CASSFEGPNTGELFF.

The chain is built from TRBV30 and TRBJ2-2, with unresolved D. The germline V gene has CDR1 GTSNPN and CDR2 SVGIG (reference sequence). The CDR3 covers 14 residues. The V end lost 0 bases, the J end lost 4 bases, and 9 bases lay between the germline ends. The CDR3 DNA sequence: TGTGCCTGGAGTGTAAACTCGTTCACCGGGGAGCTGTTTTTT. This encodes CAWSVNSFTGELFF.

V usage is TRBV18 and J usage is TRBJ2-1; 8 bases agree with TRBD1. With V trimmed by 3 bases and J by 1 base, 8 bases remained unmatched. The CDR3 contains 17 residues. Germline V lookup: CDR1 KGHSH, CDR2 LQKENI. As DNA, the CDR3 is TGTGCCAGCTCACCTACGGGACAGGACGCTTCCTACAATGAGCAGTTCTTC. It specifies CASSPTGQDASYNEQFF.

This chain links TRBV10-3 with TRBJ2-7; no definite D call. Germline V gene lookup returns CDR1 ENHRY and CDR2 SYGVKD. The length of the CDR3 is 14 residues. Trimming took 2 bases from V and 0 from J, leaving 8 bases between them. The CDR3 sequence is CAISEAHSSYEQYF. Written as DNA, the CDR3 is TGTGCCATCAGTGAGGCGCATAGCTCCTACGAGCAGTACTTC.